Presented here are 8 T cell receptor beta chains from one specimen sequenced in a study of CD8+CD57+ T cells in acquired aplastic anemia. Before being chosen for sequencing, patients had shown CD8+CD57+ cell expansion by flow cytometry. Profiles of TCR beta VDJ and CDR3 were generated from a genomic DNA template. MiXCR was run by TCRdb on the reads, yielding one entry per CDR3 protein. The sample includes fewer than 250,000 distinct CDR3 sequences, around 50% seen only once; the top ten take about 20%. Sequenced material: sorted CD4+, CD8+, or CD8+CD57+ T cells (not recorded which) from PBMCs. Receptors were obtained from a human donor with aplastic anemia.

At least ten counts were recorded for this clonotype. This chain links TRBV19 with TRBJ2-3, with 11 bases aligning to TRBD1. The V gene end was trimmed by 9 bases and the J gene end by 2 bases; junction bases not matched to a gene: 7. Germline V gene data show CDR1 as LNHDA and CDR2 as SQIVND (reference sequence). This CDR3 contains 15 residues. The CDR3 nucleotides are TGTGCCAGCTCCGGGACAGGGGGTCTCACAGATACGCAGTATTTT. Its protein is CASSGTGGLTDTQYF.

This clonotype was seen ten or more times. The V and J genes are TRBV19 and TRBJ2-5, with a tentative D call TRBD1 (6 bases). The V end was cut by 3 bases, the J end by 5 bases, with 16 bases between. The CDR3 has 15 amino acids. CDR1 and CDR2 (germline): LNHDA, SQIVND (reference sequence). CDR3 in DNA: TGTGCCAGTAGTATGACCCACAGGGTCGTGGAGACCCAGTACTTC. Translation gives CASSMTHRVVETQYF.

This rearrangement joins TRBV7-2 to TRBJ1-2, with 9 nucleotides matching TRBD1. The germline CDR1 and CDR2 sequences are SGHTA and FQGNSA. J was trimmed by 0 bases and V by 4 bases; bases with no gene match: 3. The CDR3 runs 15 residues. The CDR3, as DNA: TGTGCCAGCAGCTCACAGGGGGCAGCTAACTATGGCTACACCTTC. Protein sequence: CASSSQGAANYGYTF.

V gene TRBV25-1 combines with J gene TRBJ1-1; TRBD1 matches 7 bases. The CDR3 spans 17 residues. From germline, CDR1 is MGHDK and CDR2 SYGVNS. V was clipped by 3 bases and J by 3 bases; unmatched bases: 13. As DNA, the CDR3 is TGTGCCAGCAGTGACTCCGCCACAGGGGATACGGACACTGAAGCTTTCTTT. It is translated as CASSDSATGDTDTEAFF.

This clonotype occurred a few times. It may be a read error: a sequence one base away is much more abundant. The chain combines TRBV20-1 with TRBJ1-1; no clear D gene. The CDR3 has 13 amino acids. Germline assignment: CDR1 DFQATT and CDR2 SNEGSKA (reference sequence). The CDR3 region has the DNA TGCAGTATTAATAGACGGACGAACACTGGAGCTTTCTTT. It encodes CSINRRTNTGAFF.

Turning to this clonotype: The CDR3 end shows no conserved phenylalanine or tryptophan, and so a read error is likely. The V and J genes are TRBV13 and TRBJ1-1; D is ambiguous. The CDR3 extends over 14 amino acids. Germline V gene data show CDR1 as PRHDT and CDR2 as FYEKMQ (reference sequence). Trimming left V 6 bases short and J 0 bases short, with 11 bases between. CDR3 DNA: TGTGCCAGCAGGCCCCAGGCGGTGAACACTGAAGCTTTCTCT. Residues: CASRPQAVNTEAFS.

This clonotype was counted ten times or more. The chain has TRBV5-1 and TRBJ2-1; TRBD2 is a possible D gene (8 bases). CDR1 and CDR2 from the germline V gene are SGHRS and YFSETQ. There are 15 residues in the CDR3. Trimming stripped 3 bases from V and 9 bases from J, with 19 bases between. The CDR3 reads CASSSGGLGIAEQFF. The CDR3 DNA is TGCGCCAGCAGCTCAGGGGGACTAGGGATAGCTGAGCAGTTCTTC.

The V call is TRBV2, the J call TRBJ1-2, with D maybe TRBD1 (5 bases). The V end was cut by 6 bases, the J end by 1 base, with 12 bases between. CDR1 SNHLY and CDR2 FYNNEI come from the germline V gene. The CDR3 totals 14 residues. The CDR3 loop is CASRLPGNNYGYTF. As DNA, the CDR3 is TGTGCCAGCAGGCTTCCAGGGAATAACTATGGCTACACCTTC.